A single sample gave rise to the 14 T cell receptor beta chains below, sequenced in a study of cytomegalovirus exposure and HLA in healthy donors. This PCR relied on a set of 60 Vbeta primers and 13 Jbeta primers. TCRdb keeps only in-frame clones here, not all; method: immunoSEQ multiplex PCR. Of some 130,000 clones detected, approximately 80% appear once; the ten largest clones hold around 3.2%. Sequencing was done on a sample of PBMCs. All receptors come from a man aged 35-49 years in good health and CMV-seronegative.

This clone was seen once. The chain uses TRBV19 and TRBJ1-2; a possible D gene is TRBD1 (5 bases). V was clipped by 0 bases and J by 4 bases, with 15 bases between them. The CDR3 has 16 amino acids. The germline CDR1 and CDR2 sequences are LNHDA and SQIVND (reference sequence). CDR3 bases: TGTGCCAGTAGTATAGATCTTATTGGGACTACCTATGGCTACACCTTC. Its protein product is CASSIDLIGTTYGYTF.

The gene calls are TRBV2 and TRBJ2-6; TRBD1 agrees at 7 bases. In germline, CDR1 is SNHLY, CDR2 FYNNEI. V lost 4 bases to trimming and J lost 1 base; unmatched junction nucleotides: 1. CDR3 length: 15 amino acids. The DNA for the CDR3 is TGTGCCAGCAGTGTACAGGGGTCTGGGGCCAACGTCCTGACTTTC. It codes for CASSVQGSGANVLTF.

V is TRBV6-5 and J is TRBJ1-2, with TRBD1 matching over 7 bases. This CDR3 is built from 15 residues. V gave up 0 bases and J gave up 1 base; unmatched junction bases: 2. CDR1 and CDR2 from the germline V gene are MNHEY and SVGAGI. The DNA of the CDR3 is TGTGCCAGCAGTTACTCGAGGGGGCGTAACTATGGCTACACCTTC. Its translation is CASSYSRGRNYGYTF.

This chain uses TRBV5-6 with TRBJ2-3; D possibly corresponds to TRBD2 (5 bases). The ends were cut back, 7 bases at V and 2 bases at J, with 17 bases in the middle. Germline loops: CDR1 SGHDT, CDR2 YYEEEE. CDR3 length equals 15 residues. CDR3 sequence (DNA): TGTGCCAGCGGTCTTGGTACGGGGATCACAGATACGCAGTATTTT. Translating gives CASGLGTGITDTQYF.

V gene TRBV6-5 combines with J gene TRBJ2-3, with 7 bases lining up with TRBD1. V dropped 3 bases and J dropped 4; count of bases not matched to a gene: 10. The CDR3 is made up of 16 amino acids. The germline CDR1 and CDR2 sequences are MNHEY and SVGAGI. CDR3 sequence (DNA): TGTGCCAGCAGTTATACTCCGGACAGGAGTGCAGATACGCAGTATTTT. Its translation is CASSYTPDRSADTQYF.

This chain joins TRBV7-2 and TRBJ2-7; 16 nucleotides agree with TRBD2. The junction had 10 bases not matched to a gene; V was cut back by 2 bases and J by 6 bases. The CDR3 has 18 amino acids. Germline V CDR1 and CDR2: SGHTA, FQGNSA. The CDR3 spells CASSLLGTSGRAGGEQYF. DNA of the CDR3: TGTGCCAGCAGCTTATTAGGGACTAGCGGGAGGGCCGGCGGCGAGCAGTACTTC. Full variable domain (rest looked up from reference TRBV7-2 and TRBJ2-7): GAGVSQSPSNKVTEKGKDVELRCDPISGHTALYWYRQSLGQGLEFLIYFQGNSAPDKSGLPSDRFSAERTGGSVSTLTIQRTQQEDSAVYLCASSLLGTSGRAGGEQYFGPGTRLTVT.

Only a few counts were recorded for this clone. In nucleotides, the CDR3 is TGTGCCAGCAGCTTTAGCAGATTAGGCTATGGCTACACCTTC. Residues: CASSFSRLGYGYTF. The chain is built from TRBV7-9 and TRBJ1-2; no reliable D call. The CDR3 has 14 amino acids. The V gene lost 3 bases and the J gene lost 4 bases, with 12 bases spanning the gap. From germline, CDR1 is SEHNR and CDR2 FQNEAQ (reference sequence).

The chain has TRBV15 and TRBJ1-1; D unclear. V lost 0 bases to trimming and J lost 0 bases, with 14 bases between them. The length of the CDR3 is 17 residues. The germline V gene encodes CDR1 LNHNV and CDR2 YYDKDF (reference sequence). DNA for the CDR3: TGTGCCACCAGCAGAGATGCGGGTCAATTTATGAACACTGAAGCTTTCTTT. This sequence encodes CATSRDAGQFMNTEAFF.

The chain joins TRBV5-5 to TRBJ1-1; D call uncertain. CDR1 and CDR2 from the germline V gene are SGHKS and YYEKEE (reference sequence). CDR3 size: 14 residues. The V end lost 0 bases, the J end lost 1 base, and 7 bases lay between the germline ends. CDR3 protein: CASSLAPENTEAFF. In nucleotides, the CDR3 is TGTGCCAGCAGCTTGGCCCCAGAGAACACTGAAGCTTTCTTT. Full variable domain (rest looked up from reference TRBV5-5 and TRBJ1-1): DAGVTQSPTHLIKTRGQQVTLRCSPISGHKSVSWYQQVLGQGPQFIFQYYEKEERGRGNFPDRFSARQFPNYSSELNVNALLLGDSALYLCASSLAPENTEAFFGQGTRLTVV.

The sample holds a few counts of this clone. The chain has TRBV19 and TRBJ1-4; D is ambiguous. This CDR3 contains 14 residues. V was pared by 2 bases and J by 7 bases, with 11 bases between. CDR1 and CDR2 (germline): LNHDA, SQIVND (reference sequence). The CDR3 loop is CASSIFPPGEKLFF. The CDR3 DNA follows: TGTGCCAGTAGTATATTTCCCCCGGGTGAAAAACTGTTTTTT.

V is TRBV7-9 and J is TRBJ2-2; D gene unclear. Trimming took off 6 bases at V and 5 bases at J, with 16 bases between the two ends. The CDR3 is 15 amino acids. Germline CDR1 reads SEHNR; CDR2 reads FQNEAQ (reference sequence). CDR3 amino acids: CASSKARERTGELFF. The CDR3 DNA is TGTGCCAGCAGTAAGGCTAGAGAGAGAACCGGGGAGCTGTTTTTT. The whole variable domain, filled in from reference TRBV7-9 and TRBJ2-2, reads DTGVSQNPRHKITKRGQNVTFRCDPISEHNRLYWYRQTLGQGPEFLTYFQNEAQLEKSRLLSDRFSAERPKGSFSTLEIQRTEQGDSAMYLCASSKARERTGELFFGEGSRLTVL.

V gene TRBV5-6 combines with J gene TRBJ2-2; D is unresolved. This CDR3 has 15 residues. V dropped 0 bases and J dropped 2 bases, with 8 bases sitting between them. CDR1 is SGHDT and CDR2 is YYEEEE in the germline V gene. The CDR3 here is CASSLGTLNTGELFF. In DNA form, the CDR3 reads TGTGCCAGCAGCTTGGGAACCCTAAACACCGGGGAGCTGTTTTTT.

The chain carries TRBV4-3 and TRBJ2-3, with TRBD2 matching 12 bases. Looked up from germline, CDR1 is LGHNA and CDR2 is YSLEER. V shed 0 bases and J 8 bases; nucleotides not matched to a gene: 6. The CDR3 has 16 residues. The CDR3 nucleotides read TGCGCCAGCAGCCAAGATGGACTAGCGGGGATACGTACGCAGTATTTT. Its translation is CASSQDGLAGIRTQYF.

CDR3 in DNA: TGCGCCAGCAGCCAAGAGGGGGGGCACTATGGCTACACCTTC. This sequence encodes CASSQEGGHYGYTF. This chain links TRBV4-3 with TRBJ1-2, with a possible D match to TRBD1 (6 bases). This CDR3 spans 14 amino acids. V was pared by 0 bases and J by 3 bases, with 8 bases between. Germline loops: CDR1 LGHNA, CDR2 YSLEER.